This paragraph reports one TCR beta chain. Its antigen is unknown. The sample belongs to a study of cytomegalovirus exposure and HLA in healthy donors. Study overall: Genotyping showed roughly 81% of almost 400 donors falling in the Caucasian-associated ancestry cluster.

V lost 3 bases, J lost 3 bases, and 10 bases lay in between. Looked up from germline, CDR1 is SGHTA and CDR2 is FQGNSA. The CDR3 extends over 14 amino acids. Study-level findings and limits: For most TCR sequences rarity was the rule, although some public TCRs occurred in many donors. Most CMV-associated TCR beta chains were later found to appear HLA-restricted. A later analysis reported that several of the most significant clusters appeared to be linked to common viral pathogens, among them Epstein-Barr virus.

PCR amplification relied on 60 Vbeta primers (plus 13 Jbeta primers). Profiled with immunoSEQ multiplex PCR; TCRdb holds only in-frame clones, not every one. Altogether more than 85,000 clones are present, approximately 70% being singletons, with the ten largest covering approximately 8%. This sequence originates from a middle-aged man in good health and CMV-seronegative. Sequencing input: PBMCs. The V call is TRBV7-2, the J call TRBJ2-3, with D maybe TRBD1 (5 bases). CDR3: CASSLRRQTDTQYF. The CDR3, as DNA: TGTGCCAGCAGCTTGAGGCGACAGACAGATACGCAGTATTTT.